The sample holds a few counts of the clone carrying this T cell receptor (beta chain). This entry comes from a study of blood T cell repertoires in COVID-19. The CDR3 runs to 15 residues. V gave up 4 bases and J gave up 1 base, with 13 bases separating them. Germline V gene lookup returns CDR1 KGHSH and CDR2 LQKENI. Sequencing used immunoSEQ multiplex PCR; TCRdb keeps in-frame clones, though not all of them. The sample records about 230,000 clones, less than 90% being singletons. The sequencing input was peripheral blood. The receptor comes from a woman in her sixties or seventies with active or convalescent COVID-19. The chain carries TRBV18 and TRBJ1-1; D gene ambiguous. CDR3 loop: CASSLNSAGNTEAFF. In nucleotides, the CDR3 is TGTGCCAGCTCACTGAACTCTGCGGGGAACACTGAAGCTTTCTTT.